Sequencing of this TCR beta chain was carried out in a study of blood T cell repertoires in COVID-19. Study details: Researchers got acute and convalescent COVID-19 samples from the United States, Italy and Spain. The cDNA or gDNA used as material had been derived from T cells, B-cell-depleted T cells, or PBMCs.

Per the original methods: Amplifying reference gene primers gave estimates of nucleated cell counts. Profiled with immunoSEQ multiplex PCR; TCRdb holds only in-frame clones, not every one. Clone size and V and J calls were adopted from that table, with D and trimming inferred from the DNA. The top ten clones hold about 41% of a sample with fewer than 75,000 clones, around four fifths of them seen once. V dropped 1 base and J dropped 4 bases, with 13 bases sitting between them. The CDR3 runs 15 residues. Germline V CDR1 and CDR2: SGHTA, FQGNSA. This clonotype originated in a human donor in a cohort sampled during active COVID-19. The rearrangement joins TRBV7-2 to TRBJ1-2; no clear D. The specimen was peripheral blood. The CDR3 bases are TGTGCCAGCAGCTTAGGGCCAACGGGTAGCTATGGCTACACCTTC. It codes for CASSLGPTGSYGYTF.